This T cell receptor beta chain originates from a study of a mutant IDH1 vaccine in newly diagnosed glioma. The overall study: Vaccines began 4-6 weeks after radiotherapy alone, or with temozolomide cycles. The therapy given earlier, which was standard therapy, consisted of radiotherapy, temozolomide, or both, and most of the patients received both.

The repertoire was sequenced with immunoSEQ multiplex PCR; TCRdb's copy has only in-frame clones and lacks some. The profile shows about 42,000 clones, approximately 85% of them singletons. In regard to this clone: The antigen remains unidentified.

Study-level findings and limits: Of all patients, about 93% showed vaccine-induced immune responses. Pseudoprogression seemed unrelated to changes in top peripheral T cell clonotypes.

Between the trimmed V and J ends, which lost 5 bases and 2 bases, there was a span of 16 bases. Germline lookup yields CDR1 LNHDA and CDR2 SQIVND (reference sequence). There are 16 residues in the CDR3. The sample's time point: week 5, during vaccination. Vaccination used 300 ug of mutant IDH1 20-mer peptide per dose, with topical imiquimod. The rearrangement uses TRBV19 and TRBJ1-5; D unclear. This clonotype was sampled from a middle-aged man with glioma. The starting material was PBMCs, obtained from a glioma patient whose treatment included an IDH1 peptide vaccine. The DNA for the CDR3 is TGTGCCAGTAGTGGAGGAACAAGTGGAGGCAATCAGCCCCAGCATTTT. It is translated as CASSGGTSGGNQPQHF.